A single sample is the source of the 17 T cell receptor beta chains below, sequenced in a study of T cell responses to AZD1222 COVID-19 vaccine. The method was immunoSEQ multiplex PCR; TCRdb's version includes in-frame clones alone and lacks a portion of them. Among 97,000 or so clones, about 88% were seen once, and the ten largest hold 4% to 6%. The source material was peripheral blood, sampled on day 0 of AZD1222 vaccination. Every receptor here comes from an adult in good health.

The V gene is TRBV27, the J gene TRBJ2-7, with TRBD2 matching 9 bases. The CDR3 has 15 amino acids. Germline V gene sequence: CDR1 MNHEY, CDR2 SMNVEV (reference sequence). The junction had 4 bases not matched to a gene; V was cut back by 4 bases and J by 0 bases. The CDR3 region is CASSSLAGNSYEQYF. In DNA form, the CDR3 reads TGTGCCAGCAGTTCCCTAGCGGGAAACTCCTACGAGCAGTACTTC.

The chain has TRBV19 and TRBJ1-2; TRBD1 aligns across 7 bases. Germline values: CDR1 LNHDA, CDR2 SQIVND (reference sequence). V gave up 4 bases and J gave up 6 bases; unmatched junction bases: 14. The CDR3 sequence is 16 residues long. CDR3 DNA sequence: TGTGCCAGTAGTACCTCACCGGACAGGAGAGGCCATGGCTACACCTTC. It is translated as CASSTSPDRRGHGYTF.

The chain is built from TRBV5-1 and TRBJ1-4; maybe TRBD1 (6 bases). Trimming removed 2 bases at V and 10 bases at J, with 9 bases between. Germline V gives CDR1 SGHRS, CDR2 YFSETQ. The CDR3 length is 12 residues. CDR3 in amino acids: CASSLEGGKLFF. The CDR3 nucleotides are TGCGCCAGCAGCTTAGAGGGGGGAAAACTGTTTTTT.

The chain recombines TRBV28 with TRBJ1-2; TRBD1 agrees at 7 bases. V was pared by 0 bases and J by 1 base, with 5 bases of the junction left unmatched. Germline loops: CDR1 MDHEN, CDR2 SYDVKM. The CDR3 runs 16 residues. The CDR3 region is CASSLWQGVNNYGYTF. In nucleotides, the CDR3 is TGTGCCAGCAGTTTATGGCAGGGGGTTAATAACTATGGCTACACCTTC.

This chain connects TRBV14 to TRBJ2-3; D ambiguous. CDR3 length: 13 residues. With 4 bases removed from V and 2 bases from J, the gap between germline ends came to 7 bases. Germline V gives CDR1 SGHDN, CDR2 FVKESK. This chain's CDR3 is CASSLFATDTQYF. CDR3 DNA sequence: TGTGCCAGCAGCCTTTTCGCCACAGATACGCAGTATTTT. The full variable domain, rest sourced from reference TRBV14 and TRBJ2-3, is EAGVTQFPSHSVIEKGQTVTLRCDPISGHDNLYWYRRVMGKEIKFLLHFVKESKQDESGMPNNRFLAERTGGTYSTLKVQPAELEDSGVYFCASSLFATDTQYFGPGTRLTVL.

V usage is TRBV9 and J usage is TRBJ1-5; 8 bases map to TRBD1. Losses at the gene ends were 4 bases for V and 7 bases for J; bases not matched to a gene: 10. Germline V lookup: CDR1 SGDLS, CDR2 YYNGEE. This CDR3 has 15 amino acids. The CDR3 DNA reads TGTGCCAGCAGCCCAGGGGGCAGGGAGGGCCAGCCCCAGCATTTT. Its translation: CASSPGGREGQPQHF.

CDR3 protein: CASSAGPEQPQHF. The CDR3 DNA reads as TGTGCCAGCAGCGCCGGCCCTGAACAGCCCCAGCATTTT. The chain employs TRBV9 and TRBJ1-5; D remains unclear. Germline V gives CDR1 SGDLS, CDR2 YYNGEE. V was pared by 3 bases and J by 7 bases, with 11 bases between. CDR3 size: 13 residues.

This sequence joins TRBV9 and TRBJ2-1; 9 positions match TRBD1. The V segment lost 0 bases and the J segment 8 bases; nucleotides outside the gene matches: 18. The CDR3 spans 19 residues. CDR1 is SGDLS and CDR2 is YYNGEE in the germline V gene. This CDR3 reads CASSVEGTPGQGNYYEQFF. In DNA, the CDR3 is TGTGCCAGCAGCGTAGAAGGGACCCCGGGACAGGGAAATTACTATGAGCAGTTCTTC.

V is TRBV3-1 (or the pseudogene TRBV3-2) and J is TRBJ2-7; D not certain. Germline CDR1 and CDR2: LGHDT and YNNKEL (reference sequence). The CDR3 loop spans 12 amino acids. Trimming took off 2 bases at V and 5 bases at J, with 7 bases between the two ends. CDR3 in amino acids: CASSQTPHEQYF. The CDR3 coding sequence is TGTGCCAGCAGCCAAACCCCACACGAGCAGTACTTC.

V usage is TRBV7-3 and J usage is TRBJ1-1, with a possible D match to TRBD1 (5 bases). CDR1 and CDR2 (germline): SGHTA, FQGTGA. V lost 5 bases, J lost 7 bases, and 11 bases lay in between. The CDR3 runs 12 residues. The CDR3 here is CASSPGSSEAFF. The CDR3 DNA is TGTGCCAGCAGCCCAGGGAGCAGTGAAGCTTTCTTT. Full variable domain (missing parts from reference TRBV7-3 and TRBJ1-1): GAGVSQTPSNKVTEKGKYVELRCDPISGHTALYWYRQSLGQGPEFLIYFQGTGAADDSGLPNDRFFAVRPEGSVSTLKIQRTERGDSAVYLCASSPGSSEAFFGQGTRLTVV.

CDR3 sequence: CASSQSPDGSGEQYF. Here the CDR3 DNA reads TGCGCCAGCAGTCAAAGCCCGGACGGGTCGGGGGAGCAGTACTTC. The chain combines TRBV23-1 with TRBJ2-7; tentatively, D is TRBD2 (5 bases). TRBV23-1 is recorded as an ORF, its role being uncertain. The CDR3 loop spans 15 amino acids. V lost 2 bases, J lost 7 bases, and 18 bases lay in between.

The chain has TRBV27 and TRBJ1-1; TRBD1 agrees at 9 bases. CDR3 size: 15 residues. With V trimmed by 5 bases and J by 4 bases, 8 bases remained unmatched. Germline assignment: CDR1 MNHEY and CDR2 SMNVEV (reference sequence). CDR3 region: CASSLQQGAGTEAFF. Written as DNA, the CDR3 is TGTGCCAGCAGTCTACAACAGGGGGCCGGCACTGAAGCTTTCTTT.

DNA of the CDR3: TGCGCCAGCAGCCAAGATGAAAACCCCATCTTGGGGACCCAGTACTTC. It specifies CASSQDENPILGTQYF. This chain joins TRBV4-1 and TRBJ2-5; D ambiguous. The germline V and J ends were trimmed by 0 bases and 7 bases, with 18 bases remaining between them. Per the germline V gene, CDR1 is MGHRA and CDR2 is YSYEKL. This CDR3 has 16 amino acids.

This clone was counted a single time. The CDR3 DNA follows: TGTGCCAGTAGTATTGCCCACAGGGTGGACAATCAGCCCCAGCATTTT. Its translation: CASSIAHRVDNQPQHF. This sequence joins TRBV19 and TRBJ1-5; TRBD1 might be the D (6 bases). Germline CDR1 LNHDA, CDR2 SQIVND (reference sequence). The V end lost 3 bases, the J end lost 3 bases, and 15 bases lay between the germline ends. The CDR3 runs 16 residues.

This sequence joins TRBV27 and TRBJ2-1; TRBD1 matches 8 bases. CDR3 length: 14 amino acids. V lost 4 bases and J lost 2; bases outside the gene matches: 1. The germline V gene encodes CDR1 MNHEY and CDR2 SMNVEV (reference sequence). CDR3 coding DNA: TGTGCCAGCAGTTACAGGGGGACCTACAATGAGCAGTTCTTC. This codes for CASSYRGTYNEQFF.

The rearrangement joins TRBV28 to TRBJ1-5, with D tentatively TRBD1 (5 bases). CDR3 length: 15 residues. Trimming shortened V by 8 bases and J by 0 bases, and 14 bases separated the two germline ends. Germline loops: CDR1 MDHEN, CDR2 SYDVKM. Here the CDR3 reads CASGGAVISNQPQHF. The CDR3 nucleotides are TGTGCCAGCGGCGGGGCAGTTATTAGCAATCAGCCCCAGCATTTT. The full variable domain, its missing parts supplied by reference TRBV28 and TRBJ1-5, is DVKVTQSSRYLVKRTGEKVFLECVQDMDHENMFWYRQDPGLGLRLIYFSYDVKMKEKGDIPEGYSVSREKKERFSLILESASTNQTSMYLCASGGAVISNQPQHFGDGTRLSIL.

This rearrangement joins TRBV10-2 to TRBJ1-2; D gene uncertain. V dropped 4 bases and J dropped 0 bases, with 12 bases sitting between them. This CDR3 spans 15 amino acids. The V gene's germline CDR1 is WSHSY and CDR2 SAAADI. DNA of the CDR3: TGCGCCAGCAGTGGGGATTCTATAGCTAACTATGGCTACACCTTC. This translates into CASSGDSIANYGYTF.